This T cell receptor beta chain was identified during a study of OX40 agonist ivuxolimab in advanced cancers. Overall study context: Ivuxolimab, which is an agonistic anti-OX40 (CD134) antibody, was administered to the patients. Dose-escalation subjects each had hepatocellular carcinoma, melanoma, renal cell or head and neck cancer. Whole-study findings and limits: At doses 0.1 to 3.0 mg/kg, CD4+ and CD8+ clones expanded. Expanded clones tended on average to be more numerous among CD8+ T cells than CD4+.

CDR3 size: 15 residues. Between the trimmed V and J ends, which lost 7 bases and 5 bases, there was a span of 17 bases. Germline V gene lookup returns CDR1 LNHDA and CDR2 SQIVND (reference sequence). Libraries were prepared by immunoSEQ multiplex PCR; TCRdb keeps only in-frame clonotypes and omits some of them. The sample has 60,000 to 95,000 clones; 85% are singletons. As for this clone: Antigen unknown.

Sequencing was performed on CD4+ or CD8+ T cells sorted from blood, taken in a trial of the OX40 agonist ivuxolimab. The V call is TRBV19, the J call TRBJ2-2; either TRBD1 or TRBD2 may supply D (6 bases each). This clonotype was obtained from an adult with an advanced solid tumor such as melanoma, head and neck, liver or kidney cancer. CDR3 in amino acids: CASKGGNSNTGELFF. The CDR3 DNA reads as TGTGCCAGTAAAGGGGGGAACAGCAATACCGGGGAGCTGTTTTTT.